The 31 T cell receptor beta chains below were found in one sample sequenced in a study of blood T cell repertoires in COVID-19. Generated by immunoSEQ multiplex PCR, the TCRdb table keeps only in-frame clones and is missing some. The sample yields over 450,000 clones, roughly 89% seen once. What was sequenced was peripheral blood. These receptor sequences come from a woman aged 45-60 years with COVID-19, enrolled during active disease.

The gene calls are TRBV12-3 or TRBV12-4 and TRBJ2-2; tentative D call: TRBD1 (5 bases). The CDR3 has 13 residues. V was shortened by 5 bases and J by 4 bases, with 8 bases between the two germline ends. The CDR3 protein is CASSQGFTGELFF. CDR3 sequence (DNA): TGTGCCAGCAGTCAGGGCTTCACCGGGGAGCTGTTTTTT.

The J gene is TRBJ1-2, the V gene TRBV20-1, with a weak D call TRBD1 (5 bases). The germline gives CDR1 DFQATT, CDR2 SNEGSKA (reference sequence). Deletions cut 3 bases from V and 6 bases from J, with 14 bases between. This CDR3 is 13 amino acids long. The DNA for the CDR3 is TGCAGTGCTAGTAAGGTCAGGGCGCATGGCTACACCTTC. Protein: CSASKVRAHGYTF.

The rearrangement joins TRBV5-6 to TRBJ2-1; D perhaps matches TRBD2 (5 bases). This CDR3 region has 13 residues. Germline V gene lookup returns CDR1 SGHDT and CDR2 YYEEEE. V was cut by 4 bases and J by 14 bases, with 19 bases left in between. The CDR3 loop reads CASSPGSSGVEFF. Here the CDR3 DNA reads TGTGCCAGCAGCCCGGGGAGCTCTGGGGTTGAGTTCTTC.

V usage is TRBV11-1 and J usage is TRBJ1-1; D is unclear. Germline V gene lookup returns CDR1 SGHAT and CDR2 FQDESV (reference sequence). The V gene lost 0 bases and the J gene lost 5 bases, with 4 bases spanning the gap. CDR3 length: 12 residues. The CDR3 DNA reads as TGTGCCAGCAGCTTAGCGAGGACTGAAGCTTTCTTT. Amino acids: CASSLARTEAFF.

The gene calls are TRBV2 and TRBJ2-1; 9 nucleotides align to TRBD2. The ends lost 0 bases at V and 2 bases at J; junction bases unmatched: 2. CDR3 length: 16 residues. Germline lookup yields CDR1 SNHLY and CDR2 FYNNEI. The CDR3 sequence is CASSEAAGGPYNEQFF. CDR3 DNA: TGTGCCAGCAGTGAAGCGGCGGGGGGGCCCTACAATGAGCAGTTCTTC.

V and J are TRBV6-5 and TRBJ1-2; D unclear. The CDR3 has 14 amino acids. The V gene's germline CDR1 is MNHEY and CDR2 SVGAGI. Between the trimmed V and J ends, which lost 7 bases and 1 base, there was a span of 13 bases. The CDR3 loop is CASNPSGVNYGYTF. As DNA, the CDR3 is TGTGCCAGCAATCCGAGCGGGGTTAACTATGGCTACACCTTC.

V is TRBV9 and J is TRBJ1-2, with a weak D call TRBD1 (5 bases). The CDR3 runs 13 residues. V shed 4 bases and J shed 6 bases, with 13 bases lying between them. Per germline, CDR1 SGDLS and CDR2 YYNGEE. CDR3 protein: CASSPTAGNGYTF. The DNA of the CDR3 is TGTGCCAGCAGCCCCACTGCAGGGAATGGCTACACCTTC.

The chain has TRBV19 and TRBJ1-1, with no clear D. Deletions cut 1 base from V and 7 bases from J, with 7 bases between. This CDR3 has 12 amino acids. From germline, CDR1 is LNHDA and CDR2 SQIVND (reference sequence). CDR3 sequence (DNA): TGTGCCAGTAGTATAGGAAGCGATGAAGCTTTCTTT. Its protein product is CASSIGSDEAFF.

CDR3 sequence (DNA): TGTGCCAGCAGTTTGTCAGGGGGCGGTGAGCAGTTCTTC. Translating it yields CASSLSGGGEQFF. J is TRBJ2-1 and V is TRBV27; TRBD1 matches 8 bases. V dropped 3 bases and J dropped 9; count of bases not matched to a gene: 4. Looked up from germline, CDR1 is MNHEY and CDR2 is SMNVEV (reference sequence). This CDR3 contains 13 residues.

This clone was seen just once. V is TRBV19 and J is TRBJ1-5; TRBD1 aligns across 8 bases. In germline, CDR1 is LNHDA, CDR2 SQIVND (reference sequence). The CDR3 has 13 amino acids. V lost 5 bases and J lost 7; bases outside the gene matches: 4. The CDR3: CASSWTGQQPQHF. CDR3 in DNA: TGTGCCAGTAGTTGGACAGGGCAACAGCCCCAGCATTTT.

The rearrangement uses TRBV29-1 and TRBJ1-2; D not certain. V dropped 0 bases and J dropped 0 bases, with 5 bases sitting between them. CDR1 is SQVTM and CDR2 is ANQGSEA in the germline V gene. This CDR3 spans 13 amino acids. The CDR3 DNA follows: TGCAGCGTTGAAGAATACACTAACTATGGCTACACCTTC. Amino acid sequence: CSVEEYTNYGYTF.

The genes are TRBV24-1 and TRBJ2-2; 11 bases are a match to TRBD2. The CDR3 has 18 residues. Germline loops: CDR1 KGHDR, CDR2 SFDVKD. J gave up 3 bases and V 6 bases, and 11 bases lay outside the gene matches. This CDR3 is CATSSGLGTSGYTGELFF. The CDR3 nucleotides read TGTGCCACCAGTAGTGGACTTGGGACTAGCGGATACACCGGGGAGCTGTTTTTT.

The chain employs TRBV11-1 and TRBJ2-5; TRBD2 matches 8 bases. The CDR3 is made up of 14 amino acids. Germline V gives CDR1 SGHAT, CDR2 FQDESV (reference sequence). J was trimmed by 4 bases and V by 5 bases; bases with no gene match: 6. The CDR3 loop is CASSPSGGSETQYF. The CDR3 nucleotides read TGTGCCAGCAGCCCATCGGGAGGGTCAGAGACCCAGTACTTC. Variable domain in full (rest from reference TRBV11-1 and TRBJ2-5): EAEVAQSPRYKITEKSQAVAFWCDPISGHATLYWYRQILGQGPELLVQFQDESVVDDSQLPKDRFSAERLKGVDSTLKIQPAELGDSAMYLCASSPSGGSETQYFGPGTRLLVL.

The sample holds a few counts of this clone. V and J are TRBV10-1 and TRBJ2-1; D perhaps matches TRBD1 (5 bases). V was shortened by 6 bases and J by 1 base, with 13 bases between the two germline ends. Germline V gives CDR1 WNHNN, CDR2 SYGVQD (reference sequence). The CDR3 loop spans 15 amino acids. The CDR3 spells CASSTLAGSYNEQFF. The DNA of the CDR3 is TGCGCCAGCAGCACCTTAGCAGGGTCCTACAATGAGCAGTTCTTC.

This chain uses TRBV4-1 with TRBJ2-2; 10 nucleotides agree with TRBD2. This CDR3 comprises 17 residues. CDR1 and CDR2 from the germline V gene are MGHRA and YSYEKL. Trimming at V came to 3 bases and at J to 2 bases, leaving 6 bases not matched to a gene. Here the CDR3 DNA reads TGCGCCAGCAGCCAGATGGGACTAGCGACAAACACCGGGGAGCTGTTTTTT. Translation gives CASSQMGLATNTGELFF.

CDR3 nucleotide sequence: TGTGCCAGCAGTTTACTGCGGGGACCTGTAAAAGATACGCAGTATTTT. As protein: CASSLLRGPVKDTQYF. The chain uses TRBV27 and TRBJ2-3; possibly TRBD2 for D (6 bases). The CDR3 loop spans 16 amino acids. The germline gives CDR1 MNHEY, CDR2 SMNVEV (reference sequence). Trimming removed 2 bases at V and 5 bases at J, with 17 bases between.

The chain combines TRBV11-2 with TRBJ2-7; 7 bases align to TRBD2. CDR1 is SGHAT and CDR2 is FQNNGV in the germline V gene. V dropped 4 bases and J dropped 10; count of bases not matched to a gene: 10. The CDR3 is made up of 13 amino acids. The DNA for the CDR3 is TGTGCCAGCAGCTCTAGCGGCCCCGTGGCCCAGTACTTC. Translated, it gives CASSSSGPVAQYF. The full variable domain, rest sourced from reference TRBV11-2 and TRBJ2-7, is EAGVAQSPRYKIIEKRQSVAFWCNPISGHATLYWYQQILGQGPKLLIQFQNNGVVDDSQLPKDRFSAERLKGVDSTLKIQPAKLEDSAVYLCASSSSGPVAQYFGPGTRLTVT.

This clone showed up just once. The chain is built from TRBV29-1 and TRBJ2-7; D is possibly TRBD1 (6 bases). The CDR3 loop spans 12 amino acids. Deletions cut 2 bases from V and 2 bases from J, with 7 bases between. CDR1 SQVTM and CDR2 ANQGSEA come from the germline V gene. The CDR3 bases are TGCAGCGTTGAATCAGGGGCCTACGAGCAGTACTTC. Its protein product is CSVESGAYEQYF.

J is TRBJ2-2 and V is TRBV10-3; 10 bases align to TRBD1. The CDR3 is 14 residues long. The germline CDR1 and CDR2 sequences are ENHRY and SYGVKD. J was trimmed by 8 bases and V by 4 bases; bases with no gene match: 4. CDR3 in amino acids: CAISGQGAQGELFF. CDR3 in DNA: TGTGCCATCAGTGGACAGGGGGCGCAAGGGGAGCTGTTTTTT.

This chain uses TRBV5-5 with TRBJ2-1; 9 positions agree with TRBD1. Trimming at V came to 2 bases and at J to 6 bases, leaving 12 bases not matched to a gene. The CDR3 runs 17 residues. CDR1 and CDR2 from the germline V gene are SGHKS and YYEKEE (reference sequence). The CDR3 DNA reads as TGTGCCAGCAGCTTAATCACCGGGACAGGGAACCCCAATGAGCAGTTCTTC. This translates into CASSLITGTGNPNEQFF.

V and J are TRBV30 and TRBJ1-2; D perhaps matches TRBD1 (6 bases). The length of the CDR3 is 14 residues. V was trimmed by 3 bases and J by 4 bases, leaving 15 bases between them. Germline V gene sequence: CDR1 GTSNPN, CDR2 SVGIG (reference sequence). The DNA of the CDR3 is TGTGCCTGGAGCCGAATACAGGGTCCCTATGGCTACACCTTC. Translating it yields CAWSRIQGPYGYTF.

Notes on this clone: The sample holds other DNA sequences that translate to the same CDR3. J is TRBJ2-7 and V is TRBV30, with 8 positions matching TRBD1. This CDR3 spans 11 amino acids. CDR1 GTSNPN and CDR2 SVGIG come from the germline V gene (reference sequence). DNA of the CDR3: TGTGCTTTCACAGGGGGCTACGAGCAGTACTTC. Translating it yields CAFTGGYEQYF.

The chain couples TRBV28 to TRBJ2-5, with D perhaps TRBD1 (6 bases). Germline V gene lookup returns CDR1 MDHEN and CDR2 SYDVKM. V was pared by 6 bases and J by 4 bases, with 15 bases between. The CDR3 consists of 14 residues. CDR3 sequence: CASSHRVIPETQYF. CDR3 DNA: TGTGCCAGCAGCCACAGGGTGATCCCAGAGACCCAGTACTTC.

This rearrangement joins TRBV5-1 to TRBJ1-6; 9 bases agree with TRBD1. CDR3 length: 15 amino acids. V was pared by 2 bases and J by 8 bases, with 5 bases of the junction left unmatched. CDR1 and CDR2 from the germline V gene are SGHRS and YFSETQ. The CDR3 is CASSLTTGGDSPLHF. Written as DNA, the CDR3 is TGCGCCAGCAGCTTAACTACAGGGGGCGATTCACCCCTCCACTTT.

The V gene is TRBV29-1, the J gene TRBJ2-7; a weak D match, TRBD2 (6 bases). Germline V gene sequence: CDR1 SQVTM, CDR2 ANQGSEA. The CDR3 runs to 14 residues. V lost 4 bases to trimming and J lost 5 bases, with 18 bases between them. DNA for the CDR3: TGCAGCGTTGTGGGGGGTAGGGAAACCCACGAGCAGTACTTC. It yields the protein CSVVGGRETHEQYF.

In its sample, this clone was seen many times. The chain has TRBV19 and TRBJ1-1, with D maybe TRBD1 (5 bases). The CDR3 has 13 amino acids. Trimming shortened V by 7 bases and J by 0 bases, and 9 bases separated the two germline ends. Germline lookup yields CDR1 LNHDA and CDR2 SQIVND (reference sequence). The CDR3 protein is CASKGAVNTEAFF. The DNA for the CDR3 is TGTGCCAGTAAAGGGGCGGTGAACACTGAAGCTTTCTTT.

Regarding this clone: This sample includes further DNA sequences coding for the same CDR3. The chain couples TRBV19 to TRBJ1-3; tentative D call: TRBD1 (6 bases). The ends were cut back, 3 bases at V and 4 bases at J, with 7 bases in the middle. This CDR3 spans 13 amino acids. Germline CDR1 and CDR2: LNHDA and SQIVND (reference sequence). As DNA, the CDR3 is TGTGCCAGTAGTATCGGACAGGGAAACACCATATATTTT. Protein: CASSIGQGNTIYF.

The chain joins TRBV5-4 to TRBJ2-6, with TRBD1 matching over 11 bases. The CDR3 is made up of 19 amino acids. J lost 2 bases, V lost 4 bases, and 11 bases had no gene match. Germline CDR1 and CDR2: SGHNT and YYREEE (reference sequence). The CDR3 sequence is CASSQPLGTGGTGANVLTF. The CDR3 nucleotides are TGTGCCAGCAGCCAACCGTTGGGGACAGGGGGAACTGGGGCCAACGTCCTGACTTTC.

This clone was found once. The rearrangement joins TRBV18 to TRBJ2-5; weak D call: TRBD2 (6 bases). The CDR3 runs to 13 residues. Between the trimmed V and J ends, which lost 5 bases and 1 base, there was a span of 8 bases. Germline loops: CDR1 KGHSH, CDR2 LQKENI. CDR3 region: CASSWRGQETQYF. The CDR3 DNA follows: TGTGCCAGCTCATGGAGGGGCCAAGAGACCCAGTACTTC.

V and J are TRBV1 and TRBJ1-3. TRBV1 is reported as a pseudogene. This CDR3 has 16 residues. The CDR3 bases are TGCACCAGCCTAAAACGGACGACCCGAGGGGGAAACACCATATATTTT. Translated, it gives CTSLKRTTRGGNTIYF.

This chain joins TRBV10-3 and TRBJ2-3; a weak D match, TRBD1 (5 bases). The CDR3 is made up of 17 amino acids. V was trimmed by 11 bases and J by 2 bases, leaving 26 bases between them. Germline-derived CDR1 and CDR2 are ENHRY and SYGVKD. DNA for the CDR3: TGTGCCGCACTATCCACTTCAGGGCGAATATCCACAGATACGCAGTATTTT. Protein sequence: CAALSTSGRISTDTQYF.